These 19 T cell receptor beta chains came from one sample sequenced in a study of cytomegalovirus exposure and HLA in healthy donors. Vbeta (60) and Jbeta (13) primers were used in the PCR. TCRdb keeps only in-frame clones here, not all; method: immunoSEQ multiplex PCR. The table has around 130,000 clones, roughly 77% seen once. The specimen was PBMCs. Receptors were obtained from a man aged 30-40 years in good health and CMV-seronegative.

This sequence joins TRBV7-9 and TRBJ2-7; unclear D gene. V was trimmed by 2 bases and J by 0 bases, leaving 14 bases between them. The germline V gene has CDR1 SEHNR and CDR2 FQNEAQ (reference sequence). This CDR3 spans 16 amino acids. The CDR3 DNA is TGTGCCAGCAGCTTATCGGTCAGCGAGCCCTCCTACGAGCAGTACTTC. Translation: CASSLSVSEPSYEQYF.

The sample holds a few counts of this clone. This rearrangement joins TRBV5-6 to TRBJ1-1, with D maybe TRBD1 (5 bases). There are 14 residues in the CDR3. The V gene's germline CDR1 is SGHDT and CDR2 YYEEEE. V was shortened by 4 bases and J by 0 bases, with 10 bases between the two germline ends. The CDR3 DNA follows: TGTGCCAGCAGCCATGGACATCTGAACACTGAAGCTTTCTTT. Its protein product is CASSHGHLNTEAFF. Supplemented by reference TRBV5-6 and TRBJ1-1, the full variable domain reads DAGVTQSPTHLIKTRGQQVTLRCSPKSGHDTVSWYQQALGQGPQFIFQYYEEEERQRGNFPDRFSGHQFPNYSSELNVNALLLGDSALYLCASSHGHLNTEAFFGQGTRLTVV.

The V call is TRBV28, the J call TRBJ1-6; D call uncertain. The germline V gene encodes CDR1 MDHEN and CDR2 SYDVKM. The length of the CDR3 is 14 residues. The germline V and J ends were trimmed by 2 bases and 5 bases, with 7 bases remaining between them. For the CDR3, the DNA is TGTGCCAGCAGTTTAGGTAGTGATAATTCACCCCTCCACTTT. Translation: CASSLGSDNSPLHF.

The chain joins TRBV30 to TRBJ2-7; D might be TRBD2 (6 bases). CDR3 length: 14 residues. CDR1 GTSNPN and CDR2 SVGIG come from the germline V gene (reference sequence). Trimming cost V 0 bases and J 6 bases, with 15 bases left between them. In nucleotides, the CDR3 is TGTGCCTGGAGTGTACTCCGGACTAAATCCGAGCAGTACTTC. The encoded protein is CAWSVLRTKSEQYF.

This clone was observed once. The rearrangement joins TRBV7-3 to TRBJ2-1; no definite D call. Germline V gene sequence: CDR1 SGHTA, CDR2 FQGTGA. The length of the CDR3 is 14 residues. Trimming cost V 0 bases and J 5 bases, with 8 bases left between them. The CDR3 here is CASSLTQEDNEQFF. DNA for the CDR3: TGTGCCAGCAGCTTAACACAAGAGGACAATGAGCAGTTCTTC.

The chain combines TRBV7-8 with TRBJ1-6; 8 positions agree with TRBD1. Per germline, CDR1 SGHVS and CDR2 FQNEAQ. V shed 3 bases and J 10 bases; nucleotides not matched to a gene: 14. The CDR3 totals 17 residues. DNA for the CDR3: TGTGCCAGCAGCTTCCAAGGAAGAGGACAGGGAGGATCACCCCTCCACTTT. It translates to CASSFQGRGQGGSPLHF. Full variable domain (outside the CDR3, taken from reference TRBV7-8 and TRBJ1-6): GAGVSQSPRYKVAKRGQDVALRCDPISGHVSLFWYQQALGQGPEFLTYFQNEAQLDKSGLPSDRFFAERPEGSVSTLKIQRTQQEDSAVYLCASSFQGRGQGGSPLHFGNGTRLTVT.

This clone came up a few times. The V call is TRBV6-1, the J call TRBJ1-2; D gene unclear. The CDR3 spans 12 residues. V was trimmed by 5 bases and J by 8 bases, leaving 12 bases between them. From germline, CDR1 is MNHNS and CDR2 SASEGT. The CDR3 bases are TGTGCCAGCAGTCCTATAACGGGAGGCTACACCTTC. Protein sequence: CASSPITGGYTF.

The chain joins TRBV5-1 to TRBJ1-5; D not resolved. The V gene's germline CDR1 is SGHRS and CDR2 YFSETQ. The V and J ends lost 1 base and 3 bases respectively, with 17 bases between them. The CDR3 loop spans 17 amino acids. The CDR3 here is CASSLRPRQFDNQPQHF. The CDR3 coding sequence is TGCGCCAGCAGCTTGCGTCCCAGGCAGTTTGACAATCAGCCCCAGCATTTT.

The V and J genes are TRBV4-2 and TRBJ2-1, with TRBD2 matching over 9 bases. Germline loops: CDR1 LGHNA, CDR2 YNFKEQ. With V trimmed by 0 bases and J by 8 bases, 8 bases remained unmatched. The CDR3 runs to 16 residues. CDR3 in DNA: TGTGCCAGCAGCCAAGAGGGTAATAGCGGGAGATATGAGCAGTTCTTC. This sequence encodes CASSQEGNSGRYEQFF.

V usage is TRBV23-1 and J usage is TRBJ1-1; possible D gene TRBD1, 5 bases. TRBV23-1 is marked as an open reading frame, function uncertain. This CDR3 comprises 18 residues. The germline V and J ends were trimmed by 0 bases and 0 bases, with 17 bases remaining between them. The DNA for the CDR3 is TGCGCCAGCAGTCAATCACCCAGGGTAGTTGAAATGAACACTGAAGCTTTCTTT. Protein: CASSQSPRVVEMNTEAFF.

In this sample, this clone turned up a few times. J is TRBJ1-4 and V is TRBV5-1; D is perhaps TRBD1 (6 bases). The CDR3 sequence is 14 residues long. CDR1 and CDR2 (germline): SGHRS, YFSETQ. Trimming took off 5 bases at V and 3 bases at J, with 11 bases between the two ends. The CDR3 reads CASSSTGPNEKLFF. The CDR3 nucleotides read TGCGCCAGCAGTTCGACAGGCCCTAATGAAAAACTGTTTTTT.

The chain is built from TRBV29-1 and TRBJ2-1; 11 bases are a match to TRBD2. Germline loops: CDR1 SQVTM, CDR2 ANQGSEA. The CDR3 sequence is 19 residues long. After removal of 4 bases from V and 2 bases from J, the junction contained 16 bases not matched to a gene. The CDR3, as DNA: TGCAGCGTTGCGGGTATGATAGCGGGAGGGCCCTTACCCTACAATGAGCAGTTCTTC. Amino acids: CSVAGMIAGGPLPYNEQFF.

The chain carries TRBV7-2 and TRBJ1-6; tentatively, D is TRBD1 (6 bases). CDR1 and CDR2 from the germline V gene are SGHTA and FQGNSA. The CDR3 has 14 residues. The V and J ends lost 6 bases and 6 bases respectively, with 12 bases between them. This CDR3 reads CASSTGTRNSPLHF. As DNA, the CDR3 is TGTGCCAGCAGTACCGGGACACGTAATTCACCCCTCCACTTT. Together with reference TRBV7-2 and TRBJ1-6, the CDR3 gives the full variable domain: GAGVSQSPSNKVTEKGKDVELRCDPISGHTALYWYRQSLGQGLEFLIYFQGNSAPDKSGLPSDRFSAERTGGSVSTLTIQRTQQEDSAVYLCASSTGTRNSPLHFGNGTRLTVT.

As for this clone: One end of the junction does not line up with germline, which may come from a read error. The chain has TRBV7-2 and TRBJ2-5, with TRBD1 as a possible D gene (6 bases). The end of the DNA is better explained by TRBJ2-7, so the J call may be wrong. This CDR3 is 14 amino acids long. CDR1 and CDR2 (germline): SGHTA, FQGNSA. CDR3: CASSLIQGSNEQYF. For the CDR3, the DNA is TGTGCCAGCAGCCTCATACAGGGCTCCAACGAGCAGTACTTC.

CDR3 residues: CAWSVLVSYEQYF. CDR3 in DNA: TGTGCCTGGAGTGTACTAGTTTCCTACGAGCAGTACTTC. The gene calls are TRBV30 and TRBJ2-7; D perhaps matches TRBD2 (5 bases). Germline CDR1 GTSNPN, CDR2 SVGIG (reference sequence). V was pared by 0 bases and J by 1 base, with 7 bases between. This CDR3 spans 13 amino acids.

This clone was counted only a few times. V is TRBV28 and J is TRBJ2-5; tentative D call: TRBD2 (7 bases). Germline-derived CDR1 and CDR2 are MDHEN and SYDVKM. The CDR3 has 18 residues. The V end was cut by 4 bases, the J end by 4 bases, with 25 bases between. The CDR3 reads CASSSGFRGGRAAETQYF. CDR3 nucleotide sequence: TGTGCCAGCAGTTCAGGGTTTAGGGGGGGGCGAGCGGCAGAGACCCAGTACTTC.

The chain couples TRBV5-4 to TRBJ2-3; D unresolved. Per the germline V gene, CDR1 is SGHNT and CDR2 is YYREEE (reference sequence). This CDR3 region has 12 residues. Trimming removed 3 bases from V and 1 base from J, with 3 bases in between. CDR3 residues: CASSSGTDTQYF. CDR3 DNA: TGTGCCAGCAGCTCTGGCACAGATACGCAGTATTTT.

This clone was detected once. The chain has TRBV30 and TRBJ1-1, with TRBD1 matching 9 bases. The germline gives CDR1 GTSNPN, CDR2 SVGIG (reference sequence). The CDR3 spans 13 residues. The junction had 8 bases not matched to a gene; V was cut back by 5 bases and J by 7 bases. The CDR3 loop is CAWGLTGGVEAFF. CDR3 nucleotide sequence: TGTGCCTGGGGATTGACAGGGGGGGTTGAAGCTTTCTTT.

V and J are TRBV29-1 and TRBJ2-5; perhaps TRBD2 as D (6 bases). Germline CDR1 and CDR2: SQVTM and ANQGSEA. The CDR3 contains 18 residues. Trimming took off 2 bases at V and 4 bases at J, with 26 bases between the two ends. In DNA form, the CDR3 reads TGCAGCGTTGAAAGGGGCCCCCGGGGGTTAGCTTCGGGAGAGACCCAGTACTTC. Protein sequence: CSVERGPRGLASGETQYF.